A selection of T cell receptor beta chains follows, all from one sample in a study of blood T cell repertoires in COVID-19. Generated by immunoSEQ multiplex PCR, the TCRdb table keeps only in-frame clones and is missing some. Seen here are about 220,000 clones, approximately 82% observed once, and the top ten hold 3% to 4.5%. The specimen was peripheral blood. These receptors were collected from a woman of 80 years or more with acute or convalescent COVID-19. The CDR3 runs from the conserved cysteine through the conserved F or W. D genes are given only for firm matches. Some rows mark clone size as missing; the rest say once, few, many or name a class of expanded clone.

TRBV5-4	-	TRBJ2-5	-	TGTGCCAGCAGCCCTAGGACAGGAGGGGAGACCCAGTACTTC	CASSPRTGGETQYF
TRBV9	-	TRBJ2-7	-	TGTGCCAGCAGCGCCGCCTTAGGGGTAGGGCACTACGAGCAGTACTTC	CASSAALGVGHYEQYF
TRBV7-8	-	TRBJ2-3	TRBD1	TGTGCCAGCAGCCTTACCACAGGGGCTAGCACAGATACGCAGTATTTT	CASSLTTGASTDTQYF
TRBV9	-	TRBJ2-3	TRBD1	TGTGCCAGCAGCGTGAACAGGGGAACAGATACGCAGTATTTT	CASSVNRGTDTQYF
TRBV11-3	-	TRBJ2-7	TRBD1	TGTGCCAGCAGCTCCCCGGGACAGGGTCGATACGAGCAGTACTTC	CASSSPGQGRYEQYF
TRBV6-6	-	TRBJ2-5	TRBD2	TGTGCCAGCAGTTCTCTAGCGGGGGGGGGTCGAGAGACCCAGTACTTC	CASSSLAGGGRETQYF
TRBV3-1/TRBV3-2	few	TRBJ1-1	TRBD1	TGTGCCAGCAGCCTTGGGACAGAGAACACTGAAGCTTTCTTT	CASSLGTENTEAFF
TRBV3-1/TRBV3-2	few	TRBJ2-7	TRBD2	TGTGCCAGCAGCCAAGGGACACTAGCGGGGGGCTACGAGCAGTACTTC	CASSQGTLAGGYEQYF
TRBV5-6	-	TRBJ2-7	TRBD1	TGTGCCAGCAGCTCAGATACTGACAGGGGGGGACCCTACGAGCAGTACTTC	CASSSDTDRGGPYEQYF
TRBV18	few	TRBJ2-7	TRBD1	TGTGCCAGCTCACCGGGACAGGGAATCTACGAGCAGTACTTC	CASSPGQGIYEQYF
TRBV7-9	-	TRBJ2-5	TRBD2	TGTGCCAGCAGCCAGACTAGCTACCAAGAGACCCAGTACTTC	CASSQTSYQETQYF
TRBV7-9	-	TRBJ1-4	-	TGTGCCAGCAGCTTAGCTCTGGGGAGTGAAAAACTGTTTTTT	CASSLALGSEKLFF
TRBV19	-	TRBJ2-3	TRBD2	TGTGCCAGTAGACTTACTAGCGGGGGGTTCACAGATACGCAGTATTTT	CASRLTSGGFTDTQYF
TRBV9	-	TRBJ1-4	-	TGTGCCAGCAGCGGGACAGATCAGGGAAAACTGTTTTTT	CASSGTDQGKLFF
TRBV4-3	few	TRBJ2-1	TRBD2	TGCGCCAGCAGCCAAACTAGCGGCTCCTACAATGAGCAGTTCTTC	CASSQTSGSYNEQFF
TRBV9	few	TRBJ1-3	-	TGTGCCAGCAGCGTCGACATAGCGGCTGGAAACACCATATATTTT	CASSVDIAAGNTIYF
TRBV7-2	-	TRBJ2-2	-	TGTGCCAGCAGCTTAGCGAGGGCAGGCGGGGAGCTGTTTTTT	CASSLARAGGELFF